A single sample gave rise to the 21 T cell receptor beta chains below, sequenced in a study of blood T cells in healthy people across ages. A second PCR of roughly 7 to 11 cycles used a sample-barcoded 5' primer and a J-beta primer mix. TCRdb fed the 5' RACE reads into MiXCR, producing one record per CDR3 protein. The sample lists around 940,000 distinct CDR3 sequences, around 54% seen once, with over 20% in the top ten. The sample taken for sequencing was blood. These receptors all come from a woman aged 60-75 years in good health.

The chain links TRBV15 to TRBJ2-5; D tentatively fits TRBD1 or TRBD2 (7 bases each). The CDR3 runs to 15 residues. Trimming pared 3 bases from V and 1 base from J, leaving 12 bases between. Germline V CDR1 and CDR2: LNHNV, YYDKDF (reference sequence). CDR3 loop: CATSRERDSQETQYF. In nucleotides, the CDR3 is TGTGCCACCAGCAGGGAGCGGGACAGCCAAGAGACCCAGTACTTC.

V gene TRBV7-9 combines with J gene TRBJ1-5, with D possibly TRBD1 on 6 matching bases. Germline V gives CDR1 SEHNR, CDR2 FQNEAQ (reference sequence). The CDR3 extends over 16 amino acids. The germline V and J ends were trimmed by 5 bases and 3 bases, with 17 bases remaining between them. CDR3 sequence: CASSPGGNRANQPQHF. CDR3 DNA: TGTGCCAGCAGCCCAGGCGGTAACAGGGCCAATCAGCCCCAGCATTTT.

V usage is TRBV7-2 and J usage is TRBJ1-1; no definite D call. Trimming cost V 11 bases and J 2 bases, with 18 bases left between them. The germline gives CDR1 SGHTA, CDR2 FQGNSA. The CDR3 runs to 14 residues. DNA for the CDR3: TGTGCCGGCACCGGACTAAACTCTAACACTGAAGCTTTCTTT. The encoded protein is CAGTGLNSNTEAFF. The full variable domain, rest sourced from reference TRBV7-2 and TRBJ1-1, is GAGVSQSPSNKVTEKGKDVELRCDPISGHTALYWYRQSLGQGLEFLIYFQGNSAPDKSGLPSDRFSAERTGGSVSTLTIQRTQQEDSAVYLCAGTGLNSNTEAFFGQGTRLTVV.

The rearrangement joins TRBV27 to TRBJ2-2; D assignment may be TRBD1 or TRBD2 (5 bases each). The length of the CDR3 is 15 residues. Germline-derived CDR1 and CDR2 are MNHEY and SMNVEV (reference sequence). V was shortened by 5 bases and J by 2 bases, with 12 bases between the two germline ends. CDR3 in amino acids: CASSASGRNTGELFF. Here the CDR3 DNA reads TGTGCCAGCAGTGCGTCAGGGAGAAACACCGGGGAGCTGTTTTTT.

A word on this clonotype: One end of the junction varies from germline; a read error may be responsible. The gene calls are TRBV2 and TRBJ1-5; TRBD1 matches at 9 bases. Germline V gene lookup returns CDR1 SNHLY and CDR2 FYNNEI. CDR3 length equals 16 residues. CDR3 nucleotides: TGTGCCAGTAGTGGGGGGGCAGGACAGGGGTATCAGCCCCAGCATTTT. It yields the protein CASSGGAGQGYQPQHF.

The rearrangement links TRBV29-1 to TRBJ1-2; 7 nucleotides line up with TRBD1. After removal of 7 bases from V and 2 bases from J, the junction contained 4 bases not matched to a gene. Germline V gene sequence: CDR1 SQVTM, CDR2 ANQGSEA. The CDR3 totals 12 residues. The CDR3: CSARQGNYGYTF. The CDR3 DNA reads as TGCAGCGCAAGACAGGGCAACTATGGCTACACCTTC.

The count of this clonotype is one. The chain combines TRBV24-1 with TRBJ2-3, with a tentative D call TRBD2 (5 bases). Trimming cost V 8 bases and J 2 bases, with 16 bases left between them. This CDR3 comprises 15 residues. From germline, CDR1 is KGHDR and CDR2 SFDVKD. The CDR3 sequence is CATTEGGGYTDTQYF. The CDR3 bases are TGTGCCACCACAGAAGGAGGCGGATACACAGATACGCAGTATTTT.

The genes are TRBV29-1 and TRBJ2-2; tentative D call: TRBD2 (5 bases). Deletions cut 4 bases from V and 5 bases from J, with 17 bases between. There are 15 residues in the CDR3. Germline V gene lookup returns CDR1 SQVTM and CDR2 ANQGSEA. CDR3 nucleotide sequence: TGCAGCGTTGGAGAGGGCGGCAGAATGACCGGGGAGCTGTTTTTT. Residues: CSVGEGGRMTGELFF.

Written as DNA, the CDR3 is TGTGCCAGCACCCTTTTACAGGGGGTTGGCACAGATACGCAGTATTTT. As protein: CASTLLQGVGTDTQYF. The chain uses TRBV28 and TRBJ2-3, with 8 bases matching TRBD1. V was clipped by 7 bases and J by 1 base; unmatched bases: 10. The CDR3 runs to 16 residues. CDR1 and CDR2 from the germline V gene are MDHEN and SYDVKM.

The V and J genes are TRBV29-1 and TRBJ2-3, with 8 bases aligning to TRBD1. The CDR3 runs 15 residues. V dropped 3 bases and J dropped 7; count of bases not matched to a gene: 12. The V gene's germline CDR1 is SQVTM and CDR2 ANQGSEA. This CDR3 reads CSVDAGTGGTNTQYF. The CDR3, as DNA: TGCAGCGTTGATGCGGGGACAGGAGGTACTAATACGCAGTATTTT.

The chain combines TRBV27 with TRBJ2-1; TRBD2 is a possible D gene (6 bases). Deletions cut 4 bases from V and 6 bases from J, with 13 bases between. Germline V gene sequence: CDR1 MNHEY, CDR2 SMNVEV (reference sequence). CDR3 size: 14 residues. DNA for the CDR3: TGTGCCAGCAGTTCCATCGTGGGGGGCAATGAGCAGTTCTTC. Its translation: CASSSIVGGNEQFF.

This clonotype was counted only a few times. This rearrangement joins TRBV18 to TRBJ2-5; 9 bases are shared with TRBD2. This CDR3 spans 16 amino acids. The V gene's germline CDR1 is KGHSH and CDR2 LQKENI. After removal of 1 base from V and 3 bases from J, the junction contained 6 bases not matched to a gene. The CDR3 sequence is CASSPQAGGIEETQYF. The CDR3, as DNA: TGTGCCAGCTCACCACAAGCGGGAGGCATTGAAGAGACCCAGTACTTC.

The chain links TRBV7-3 to TRBJ2-1; D is perhaps TRBD2 (5 bases). In germline, CDR1 is SGHTA, CDR2 FQGTGA. Trimming stripped 1 base from V and 8 bases from J, with 12 bases between. The CDR3 runs 14 residues. The CDR3 DNA sequence: TGTGCCAGCAGCTTAAGCGGGCCGTCGGATGAGCAGTTCTTC. Translated: CASSLSGPSDEQFF.

This clonotype turned up a few times. This chain uses TRBV20-1 with TRBJ2-4; 8 bases are a match to TRBD2. The CDR3 has 15 residues. The V segment lost 3 bases and the J segment 6 bases; nucleotides outside the gene matches: 10. CDR1 is DFQATT and CDR2 is SNEGSKA in the germline V gene (reference sequence). CDR3 nucleotide sequence: TGCAGTGCTAGTGGGCCAGCGGGAGTGGGAAACATTCAGTACTTC. Translation: CSASGPAGVGNIQYF.

The table lists this clonotype with a count of one. An end of the junction differs from the germline gene, which may be a read error. The chain couples TRBV6-2 or TRBV6-3 to TRBJ2-1; no clear D. Germline assignment: CDR1 MNHEY and CDR2 SVGEGT. The CDR3 runs 12 residues. CDR3 in DNA: TGTGCCAGCAGTTACCCGGCTAATGGGCAGTTCTTC. Translated: CASSYPANGQFF.

The chain carries TRBV5-5 and TRBJ1-5; D is ambiguous. Germline assignment: CDR1 SGHKS and CDR2 YYEKEE (reference sequence). The CDR3 length is 13 residues. Trimming cost V 4 bases and J 5 bases, with 10 bases left between them. The CDR3 nucleotides are TGTGCCAGCAGCGGGTGGGGAGATCAGCCCCAGCATTTT. It is translated as CASSGWGDQPQHF. Full variable domain (missing parts from reference TRBV5-5 and TRBJ1-5): DAGVTQSPTHLIKTRGQQVTLRCSPISGHKSVSWYQQVLGQGPQFIFQYYEKEERGRGNFPDRFSARQFPNYSSELNVNALLLGDSALYLCASSGWGDQPQHFGDGTRLSIL.

This clonotype was seen more than once but under ten times. The V call is TRBV6-6, the J call TRBJ2-5; D ambiguous. The V end lost 0 bases, the J end lost 2 bases, and 7 bases lay between the germline ends. The CDR3 is made up of 14 amino acids. Germline CDR1 MNHNY, CDR2 SVGAGI (reference sequence). The CDR3 region is CASSYSALQETQYF. CDR3 nucleotide sequence: TGTGCCAGCAGTTACTCCGCGTTACAAGAGACCCAGTACTTC.

V usage is TRBV20-1 and J usage is TRBJ2-1; D is unresolved. The V and J ends lost 2 bases and 9 bases respectively, with 5 bases between them. There are 10 residues in the CDR3. CDR1 and CDR2 from the germline V gene are DFQATT and SNEGSKA (reference sequence). Written as DNA, the CDR3 is TGCAGTGCTAGACCGGGTGAGCAGTTCTTC. It translates to CSARPGEQFF.

As concerns this clonotype: At one of its ends the junction is not consistent with the germline gene, which may arise from a read error. The V gene is TRBV3-1, the J gene TRBJ1-2; D not certain. The CDR3 runs 13 residues. Germline V lookup: CDR1 LGHDT, CDR2 YNNKEL (reference sequence). CDR3 nucleotides: TGTGCCAGCAGCCGAGAGGGAGGCTATGGCCACACCTTC. Translating gives CASSREGGYGHTF.

This chain joins TRBV6-2 or TRBV6-3 and TRBJ2-1, with D unresolved. V shed 2 bases and J shed 10 bases, with 9 bases lying between them. The CDR3 loop spans 12 amino acids. CDR1 is MNHEY, CDR2 SVGEGT, per germline. CDR3 amino acids: CASSYPFREQFF. CDR3 bases: TGTGCCAGCAGTTACCCCTTCAGGGAGCAGTTCTTC.

The gene calls are TRBV7-9 and TRBJ1-1; 7 bases match TRBD1. V lost 10 bases to trimming and J lost 4 bases; unmatched junction nucleotides: 9. CDR1 is SEHNR and CDR2 is FQNEAQ in the germline V gene (reference sequence). The CDR3 covers 13 residues. The CDR3 sequence: CATSESGGTEAFF. DNA of the CDR3: TGTGCCACCTCTGAATCAGGGGGCACTGAAGCTTTCTTT.